This T cell receptor (beta chain) was profiled in a study of shared clonotypes between healthy human individuals (TCRdb year 2020). Concerning the study at large: The cohort included a few men and a couple of women between 18 and 49 years of age. For each donor, three plates each were used for CD4 naive and CD4 memory, two plates were used for CD8 naive, and one plate was used for CD8 memory. The study deeply sequenced blood TCR repertoires of roughly five healthy adults to estimate repertoire size and the extent of clonotype sharing between individuals. Libraries were prepared and TCR repertoires were sequenced by different laboratories using diverse techniques, in order to increase sequencing depth and limit assay-specific biases. Per donor, leukapheresis produced somewhere between about 0.85 and 10 billion PBMCs. What the authors observed across the whole study: Sampling was restricted to blood, and TCR repertoires in tissue are likely to differ from TCR repertoires in blood. Clonotypes shared by all four sorted-subset donors showed higher generation probabilities than non-shared clonotypes. The genetic and exposure-history diversity represented was limited by the small number of donors. Incomplete sequencing was indicated by rarefaction of sorted-subset datasets, despite the large sequencing depth. Pairwise subsampling led to the expectation that sequencing depth would affect the degree of clonotype sharing among donors. Naive subsets generally had larger estimated clonotype richness than memory subsets did. Across four donors, about 5.2% of naive CD4, roughly 3.5% of naive CD8, about 2.3% of memory CD4, and about 0.4% of memory CD8 clonotypes were shared.

Using the deep immunoSEQ assay, TCR CDR3 regions were amplified from genomic DNA by multiplex PCR. Extracted genomic DNA from each cell subset was distributed evenly across all wells of several immunoSEQ 96-well plates, and each plate was treated as a replicate. For sorted subsets, 200 to 250 ng of genomic DNA, equivalent to 30,000 or so T cell genomes, went into each replicate PCR. Purified libraries were quantified with a Qubit 3.0 fluorometer, sized on a Bioanalyzer 2100, and re-quantified with the KAPA Library Quantification kit. Every immunoSEQ 96-well plate was sequenced on a separate single-read 150-cycle Illumina NextSeq 550 flow cell. The authors' pipeline ran thus. The immunoSEQ output contained only junctional sequences without quality scores, so filtering could not match that applied to full-length reads. To assign V/J genes and CDR3, sequences were annotated against IMGT germline references using PyIR, a Python wrapper for IgBLAST v1.9. Reads were removed for weak V/J assignments (E-value above 1e-6), missing CDR3, stop codons, out-of-frame junctions, or ambiguous translated residues. V3J clonotypes were defined as sequences sharing an identical inferred V gene, J gene, and CDR3 amino acid sequence. Percentage overlap between repertoires was calculated by dividing the number of shared unique clonotypes by the size of the smaller repertoire. RTK rarefaction, the Chao1 estimator, and Recon v2.1 estimates of unobserved clonotypes were used to assess repertoire richness. OLGA was used to compute generation probabilities for all TCRbeta clonotypes that the gDNA method yielded from several donors. TCRdb obtained this table from immuneACCESS and retained in-frame rearrangements with V and J assigned. These tables miss some clones; where compared with another copy, unresolved V genes account for less than half of the shortfall, and the remainder is unexplained. D and trimming were read from the DNA, whereas the V and J calls and clone size are those reported in that table. Counted in this sample were some 630,000 clones; about two thirds of them appeared once. The ten biggest clones cover approximately 1.8% of the sample.

Comment on this clone: Its binding antigen is unknown. Base qualities are not recorded, but no much larger clone differs from it by a single base.

V lost 6 bases and J lost 6 bases, and the count of bases not matched to a germline gene is 7. From the cysteine up to the phenylalanine, the CDR3 has a length of 15 residues. The retained sequence is limited to the CDR3, 45 bases, with the frame set at the first base. The germline V gene (reference sequence) specifies MNHNY as CDR1 and SVGAGI as CDR2. The donors were healthy, HIV-negative adults who had no recently reported acute infections or vaccinations. Only Caucasian adults living in Nashville, Tennessee, USA were represented among the donors. CD4+ T cells were enriched by magnetic negative selection; naive cells were then positively selected on CD45RA, and the negative fraction formed the memory subset. Blood was obtained by leukapheresis, after which PBMCs were separated by Ficoll-Histopaque density gradient centrifugation and cryopreserved in liquid nitrogen vapor phase. Analytical flow cytometry was used to check the purity and quantity of each magnetically sorted T cell population. Each sorted fraction had its genomic DNA isolated and then quantified by UV absorbance on a Nanodrop 2000c.

The sequence joins TRBV6-6 to TRBJ2-2; a stretch of 10 junction bases matches TRBD2. The TCR sequence derives from a woman aged 25 to 39 in good health. Sequencing input: memory CD4+ T cells sorted from blood. Read against the paper, the sample's cell subset or site label means: CD45RA-negative fraction. The sequenced DNA is TGTGCCAGCAGGAACCTAGCGGGAGACCCCGGGGAGCTGTTTTTT. Its protein reads: CASRNLAGDPGELFF.